This is a list of T cell receptor beta chains from one sample in a study of blood T cell repertoires in COVID-19. The assay was immunoSEQ multiplex PCR, and TCRdb's table has in-frame clones only and misses some. The sample includes 130,000 or so clones, about 83% of them seen just once. Sequencing input: PBMCs or T cells enriched from blood (not recorded which). These receptors originate from a woman between 45 and 60 years old with acute COVID-19. Both conserved end residues are trimmed from each CDR3.

J	V	CDR3
TRBJ1-4	TRBV5-1	ASSLARAPNEKLF
TRBJ2-3	TRBV6-1	ASSEATDTQY
TRBJ2-5	TRBV4-2	ASSQGNVAGGFQETQY
TRBJ2-2	TRBV27	ASSPWTANTGELF
TRBJ2-4	TRBV7-2	ASNRLAGGKNIQY
TRBJ2-5	TRBV5-1	ASSLAGAGEQETQY
TRBJ2-7	TRBV5-4	ASQRDRGSDEQY
TRBJ1-1	TRBV5-6	ASELMNTEAF
TRBJ2-7	TRBV27	ASSRGGHEQY
TRBJ1-2	TRBV6-5	ASRTQQGYGYT
TRBJ1-2	TRBV12-3/TRBV12-4	ASRSGQLAGYT
TRBJ2-3	TRBV2	ASRASGSSTDTQY
TRBJ1-5	TRBV30	AWEGQNGNQPQH
TRBJ1-2	TRBV14	ASSPTVNYGYT
TRBJ2-1	TRBV27	ASSLSITRASGSRYEQF
TRBJ1-2	TRBV28	ASSLSGAIRGYT
TRBJ2-5	TRBV4-3	ASSQDRVPWETQY
TRBJ1-1	TRBV27	ASSFYSGGSTEAF
TRBJ1-3	TRBV5-1	ASSSGQSSGNTIY
TRBJ2-7	TRBV5-4	ASMLTGGGEQY
TRBJ2-7	TRBV12-5	ASGLFTGTSGIYEQY
TRBJ2-5	TRBV30	AWSLGQGTFGTQY
TRBJ2-7	TRBV28	ASSFRRLAGDEQY
TRBJ2-7	TRBV4-1	ASSQETRQPRAYEQY
TRBJ2-1	TRBV6-5	ASSHYMYEQF
TRBJ1-1	TRBV11-3	ASSASGSPSEAF
TRBJ2-3	TRBV12-3/TRBV12-4	ASTLFIADTQY
TRBJ2-3	TRBV28	ASSLTSGRPRIYTDTQY
TRBJ2-5	TRBV19	ASSKQPQGQETQY
TRBJ1-2	TRBV12-3/TRBV12-4	ASSQGQYYGYT
TRBJ2-5	TRBV18	ASSPPGLVRQETQY
TRBJ1-1	TRBV2	ASRWSDQNTEAF
TRBJ2-5	TRBV7-2	ASTINRGQETQY
TRBJ2-5	TRBV6-2/TRBV6-3	ASSYFVSEQETQY
TRBJ1-5	TRBV7-2	ASSLAGTEKNQPQH
TRBJ2-3	TRBV7-7	ASSLKQGSDTQY
TRBJ1-2	TRBV29-1	SERTGESYT
TRBJ2-1	TRBV6-5	ASSLGLAGAGEQF
TRBJ2-2	TRBV9	ASSVAGNAGELF
TRBJ1-5	TRBV21-1	ASSKGRLHPQH
TRBJ2-1	TRBV11-2	ASSYTTDNEQF
TRBJ2-1	TRBV30	AWTAGGGNEQF
TRBJ2-2	TRBV7-9	ASSLGHTGELF
TRBJ2-2	TRBV9	ASSKYYGRGTGELF
TRBJ1-2	TRBV19	ASAQGLFKAGYT
TRBJ1-5	TRBV20-1	SASSPKSGNQPQH
TRBJ1-1	TRBV30	AWRRGLYTEAF
TRBJ2-1	TRBV14	ASSQETSGRANEQF